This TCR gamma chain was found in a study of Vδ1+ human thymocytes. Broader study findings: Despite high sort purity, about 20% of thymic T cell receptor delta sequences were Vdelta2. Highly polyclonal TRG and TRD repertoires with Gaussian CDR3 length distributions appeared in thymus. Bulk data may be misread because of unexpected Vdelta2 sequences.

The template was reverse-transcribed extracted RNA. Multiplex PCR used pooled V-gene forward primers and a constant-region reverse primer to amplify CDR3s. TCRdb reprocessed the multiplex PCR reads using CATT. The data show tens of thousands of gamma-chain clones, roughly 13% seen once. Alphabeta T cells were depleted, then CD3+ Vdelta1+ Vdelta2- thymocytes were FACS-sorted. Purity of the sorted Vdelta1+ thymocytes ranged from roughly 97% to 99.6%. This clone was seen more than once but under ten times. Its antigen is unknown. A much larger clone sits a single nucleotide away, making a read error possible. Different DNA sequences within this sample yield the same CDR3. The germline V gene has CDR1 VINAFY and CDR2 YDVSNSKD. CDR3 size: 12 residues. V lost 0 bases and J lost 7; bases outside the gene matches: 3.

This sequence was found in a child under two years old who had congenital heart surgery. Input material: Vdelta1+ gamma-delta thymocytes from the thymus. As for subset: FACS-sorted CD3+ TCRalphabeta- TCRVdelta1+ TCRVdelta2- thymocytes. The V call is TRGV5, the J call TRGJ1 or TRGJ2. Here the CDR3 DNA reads TGTGCCACCTGGGACAGGGGCTATAAGAAACTCTTT. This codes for CATWDRGYKKLF.